A single sample is the source of the 18 T cell receptor beta chains below, sequenced in a study of cytomegalovirus exposure and HLA in healthy donors. The PCR employed 60 Vbeta primers together with 13 Jbeta primers. Using immunoSEQ multiplex PCR, the repertoire was profiled, and TCRdb retains in-frame clones only, with some absent. The sample consists of some 120,000 clones, just under 75% of them appearing once. The sequencing input was PBMCs. These TCRs come from a man in his sixties in good health and CMV-seropositive.

This clone was seen a few times. The CDR3 DNA reads TGCAGCGTTGCTGGTGACGGCGGCTATGGCTACACCTTC. Its translation is CSVAGDGGYGYTF. The chain combines TRBV29-1 with TRBJ1-2; D gene uncertain. CDR1 SQVTM and CDR2 ANQGSEA come from the germline V gene. V gave up 4 bases and J gave up 4 bases, with 13 bases separating them. This CDR3 has 13 amino acids.

The rearrangement joins TRBV6-5 to TRBJ2-1; TRBD1 is a possible D gene (6 bases). Germline values: CDR1 MNHEY, CDR2 SVGAGI. V lost 4 bases and J lost 3, with 10 bases in between. CDR3 length: 14 residues. The CDR3 sequence: CASSFQGSYNEQFF. The CDR3 DNA reads TGTGCCAGCAGTTTTCAGGGGAGCTACAATGAGCAGTTCTTC.

This chain links TRBV7-3 with TRBJ2-1, with a possible D match to TRBD2 (6 bases). CDR3 length: 13 amino acids. The V gene's germline CDR1 is SGHTA and CDR2 FQGTGA. Trimming left V 3 bases short and J 9 bases short, with 12 bases between. The CDR3 bases are TGTGCCAGCAGCTTGCTCCTCGGGGGTGAGCAGTTCTTC. Translated, it gives CASSLLLGGEQFF. Together with reference TRBV7-3 and TRBJ2-1, the CDR3 gives the full variable domain: GAGVSQTPSNKVTEKGKYVELRCDPISGHTALYWYRQSLGQGPEFLIYFQGTGAADDSGLPNDRFFAVRPEGSVSTLKIQRTERGDSAVYLCASSLLLGGEQFFGPGTRLTVL.

The chain couples TRBV6-5 to TRBJ2-2, with D maybe TRBD2 (5 bases). Germline CDR1 is MNHEY and CDR2 is SVGAGI. Trimming cost V 2 bases and J 5 bases, with 9 bases left between them. The CDR3 loop spans 14 amino acids. CDR3 region: CASSYQRGTGELFF. The CDR3 DNA follows: TGTGCCAGCAGTTACCAACGAGGGACCGGGGAGCTGTTTTTT.

J is TRBJ1-4 and V is TRBV7-9, with TRBD1 as a possible D gene (5 bases). The CDR3 is 17 amino acids. Germline CDR1 SEHNR, CDR2 FQNEAQ (reference sequence). V lost 0 bases to trimming and J lost 0 bases, with 11 bases between them. The CDR3 DNA follows: TGTGCCAGCAGCTTAGCGTACCAGGGCGCAACTAATGAAAAACTGTTTTTT. It yields the protein CASSLAYQGATNEKLFF.

This clone was picked up a small number of times. This chain connects TRBV7-2 to TRBJ1-4; no reliable D call. The CDR3 length is 12 residues. CDR1 and CDR2 from the germline V gene are SGHTA and FQGNSA. The V end was cut by 5 bases, the J end by 11 bases, with 12 bases between. The CDR3, as DNA: TGTGCCAGCAGCCGAACACGGGAGAAACTGTTTTTT. Translation: CASSRTREKLFF.

The chain has TRBV19 and TRBJ1-1, with D maybe TRBD1 (6 bases). Germline values: CDR1 LNHDA, CDR2 SQIVND (reference sequence). The CDR3 spans 14 residues. V lost 8 bases, J lost 3 bases, and 16 bases lay in between. This chain's CDR3 is CASGAYQGYTEAFF. The CDR3 DNA sequence: TGTGCCAGTGGAGCTTATCAGGGGTACACTGAAGCTTTCTTT.

This chain joins TRBV9 and TRBJ1-6; 9 nucleotides agree with TRBD1. This CDR3 is 14 amino acids long. Unmatched junction bases numbered 5, after V lost 0 bases and J lost 13 bases. Germline V gene lookup returns CDR1 SGDLS and CDR2 YYNGEE. The CDR3 nucleotides read TGTGCCAGCAGCGTAGCGACACAGGGGGCGCCCCTCCACTTT. Translation gives CASSVATQGAPLHF.

This chain joins TRBV5-5 and TRBJ1-2; a weak D match, TRBD1 (5 bases). Looked up from germline, CDR1 is SGHKS and CDR2 is YYEKEE (reference sequence). The CDR3 is made up of 13 amino acids. V lost 2 bases to trimming and J lost 7 bases, with 12 bases between them. CDR3 sequence: CASSFSGASGYTF. The CDR3 nucleotides are TGTGCCAGCAGCTTTAGCGGGGCCTCTGGCTACACCTTC.

The V and J genes are TRBV6-4 and TRBJ1-5; TRBD1 agrees at 10 bases. Germline V gene data show CDR1 as MRHNA and CDR2 as SNTAGT. The CDR3 has 13 amino acids. J gave up 7 bases and V 6 bases, and 3 bases lay outside the gene matches. The CDR3 loop is CASSEDRGQPQHF. The CDR3 nucleotides are TGTGCCAGCAGCGAGGACAGGGGGCAGCCCCAGCATTTT.

V and J are TRBV9 and TRBJ2-2, with TRBD2 identical over 11 bases. Trimming took 0 bases from V and 0 from J; bases not matched to a gene: 4. The germline V gene encodes CDR1 SGDLS and CDR2 YYNGEE. This CDR3 is 18 amino acids long. CDR3 protein: CASSVGSGGVSNTGELFF. The CDR3 region has the DNA TGTGCCAGCAGCGTAGGTAGCGGGGGGGTTTCGAACACCGGGGAGCTGTTTTTT.

The V gene is TRBV5-5, the J gene TRBJ1-2, with D perhaps matching TRBD1 (5 bases). CDR1 is SGHKS and CDR2 is YYEKEE in the germline V gene (reference sequence). The CDR3 length is 15 residues. Between the trimmed V and J ends, which lost 2 bases and 2 bases, there was a span of 13 bases. CDR3 in DNA: TGTGCCAGCAGCTTTGGAGGGGAAGGAAACTATGGCTACACCTTC. This sequence encodes CASSFGGEGNYGYTF. Variable domain in full (rest from reference TRBV5-5 and TRBJ1-2): DAGVTQSPTHLIKTRGQQVTLRCSPISGHKSVSWYQQVLGQGPQFIFQYYEKEERGRGNFPDRFSARQFPNYSSELNVNALLLGDSALYLCASSFGGEGNYGYTFGSGTRLTVV.

The rearrangement links TRBV2 to TRBJ1-1; no reliable D call. The CDR3 totals 11 residues. Germline V lookup: CDR1 SNHLY, CDR2 FYNNEI. V lost 11 bases to trimming and J lost 8 bases, with 15 bases between them. CDR3 nucleotides: TGTGCCGGACTGGATCACAGCGAAGCTTTCTTT. Translated: CAGLDHSEAFF.

The gene calls are TRBV4-1 and TRBJ2-6, with 8 bases lining up with TRBD1. Germline V CDR1 and CDR2: MGHRA, YSYEKL. This CDR3 is built from 16 residues. J gave up 4 bases and V 1 base, and 3 bases lay outside the gene matches. For the CDR3, the DNA is TGCGCCAGCAGCCAAGTGGGACAGGCCGGGGCCAACGTCCTGACTTTC. Residues: CASSQVGQAGANVLTF.

The chain links TRBV2 to TRBJ2-7; D perhaps matches TRBD1 (6 bases). V was trimmed by 8 bases and J by 0 bases, leaving 14 bases between them. CDR1 and CDR2 (germline): SNHLY, FYNNEI. The CDR3 covers 14 residues. CDR3 sequence (DNA): TGTGCCAGCTCAGGGGCCATGAGCTCCTACGAGCAGTACTTC. Protein sequence: CASSGAMSSYEQYF.

This clone was seen only a few times. The chain is built from TRBV5-4 and TRBJ1-4, with a possible D match to TRBD1 (6 bases). CDR1 and CDR2 (germline): SGHNT, YYREEE (reference sequence). V was cut by 3 bases and J by 8 bases, with 17 bases left in between. The CDR3 is made up of 15 amino acids. The chain's CDR3 is CASSSSGVEGEKLFF. The CDR3 region has the DNA TGTGCCAGCAGCTCGTCAGGGGTGGAAGGGGAAAAACTGTTTTTT.

V usage is TRBV20-1 and J usage is TRBJ1-2; D not resolved. The germline V gene has CDR1 DFQATT and CDR2 SNEGSKA (reference sequence). The CDR3 length is 10 residues. V lost 6 bases and J 2 bases, leaving 4 bases between the germline ends. Here the CDR3 reads CSAFNYGYTF. The CDR3 DNA follows: TGCAGTGCCTTCAACTATGGCTACACCTTC.

Notes on this clone: The sample contains more than one DNA sequence encoding this CDR3. This sequence joins TRBV6-1 and TRBJ2-3, with 8 bases lining up with TRBD1. Germline values: CDR1 MNHNS, CDR2 SASEGT. Losses at the gene ends were 7 bases for V and 3 bases for J; bases not matched to a gene: 6. The CDR3 runs to 14 residues. The chain's CDR3 is CASTGTGLTDTQYF. For the CDR3, the DNA is TGTGCCAGCACGGGGACAGGATTAACAGATACGCAGTATTTT.